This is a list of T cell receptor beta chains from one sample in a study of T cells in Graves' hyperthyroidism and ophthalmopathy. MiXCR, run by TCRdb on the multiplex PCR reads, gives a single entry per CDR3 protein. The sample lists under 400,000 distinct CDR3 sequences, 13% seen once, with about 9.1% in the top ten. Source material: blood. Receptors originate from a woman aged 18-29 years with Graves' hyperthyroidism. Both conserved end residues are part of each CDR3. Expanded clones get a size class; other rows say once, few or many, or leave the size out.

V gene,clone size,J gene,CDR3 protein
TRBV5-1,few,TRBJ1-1,CASTLRGWKNTEAFF
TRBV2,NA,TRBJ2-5,CASSTGTGGRETQYF
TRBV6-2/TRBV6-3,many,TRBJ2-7,CASSRGQSSDEQYF
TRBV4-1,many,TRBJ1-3,CASSQLSRGNTIYF
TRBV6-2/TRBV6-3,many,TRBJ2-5,CASRNPGGRETQYF
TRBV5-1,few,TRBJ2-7,CASSLEADYEQYF
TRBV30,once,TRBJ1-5,CAWSLGQGRPQHF
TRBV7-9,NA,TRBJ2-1,CASSLTSVEQFF
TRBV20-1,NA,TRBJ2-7,CSARVGTGSWEQYF
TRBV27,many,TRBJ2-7,CASSFRQGRPYEQYF
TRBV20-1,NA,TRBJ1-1,CSAMRAGVNTEAFF
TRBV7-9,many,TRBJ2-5,CASSLVSRTSRETQYF
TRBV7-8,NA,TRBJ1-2,CASSLVRFDSVGGAEGYTF
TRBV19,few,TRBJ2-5,CASSVSGGAAETQYF
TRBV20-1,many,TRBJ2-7,CSARGSISYEQYF
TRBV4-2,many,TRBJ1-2,CASSPSGQGGYTF
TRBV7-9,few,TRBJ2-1,CASSLGGSLRNEQFF
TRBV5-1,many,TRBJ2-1,CASSLTSGVYNEQFF
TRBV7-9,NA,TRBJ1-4,CASSPDRGATNEKLFF
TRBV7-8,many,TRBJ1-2,CASSLRLPTNYGYTF
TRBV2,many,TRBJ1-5,CASSDVMTVPGTQPQHF
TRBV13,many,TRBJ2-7,CASSLMAAGLNHEQYF
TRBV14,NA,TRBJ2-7,CASSKGTSYEQYF